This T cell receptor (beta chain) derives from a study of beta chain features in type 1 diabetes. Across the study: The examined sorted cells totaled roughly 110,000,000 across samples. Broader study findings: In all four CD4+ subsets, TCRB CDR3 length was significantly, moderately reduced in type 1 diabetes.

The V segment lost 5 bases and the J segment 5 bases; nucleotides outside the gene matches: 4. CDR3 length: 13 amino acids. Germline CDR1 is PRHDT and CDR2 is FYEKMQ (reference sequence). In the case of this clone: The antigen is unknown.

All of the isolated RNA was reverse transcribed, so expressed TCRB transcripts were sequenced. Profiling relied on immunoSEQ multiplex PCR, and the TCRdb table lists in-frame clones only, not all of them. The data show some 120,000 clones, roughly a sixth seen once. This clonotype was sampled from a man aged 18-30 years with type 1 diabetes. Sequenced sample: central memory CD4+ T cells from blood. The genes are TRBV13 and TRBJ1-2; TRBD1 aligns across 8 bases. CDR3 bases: TGTGCCAGCAGCGTCGACAGGGGTTATGGCTACACCTTC. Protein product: CASSVDRGYGYTF.